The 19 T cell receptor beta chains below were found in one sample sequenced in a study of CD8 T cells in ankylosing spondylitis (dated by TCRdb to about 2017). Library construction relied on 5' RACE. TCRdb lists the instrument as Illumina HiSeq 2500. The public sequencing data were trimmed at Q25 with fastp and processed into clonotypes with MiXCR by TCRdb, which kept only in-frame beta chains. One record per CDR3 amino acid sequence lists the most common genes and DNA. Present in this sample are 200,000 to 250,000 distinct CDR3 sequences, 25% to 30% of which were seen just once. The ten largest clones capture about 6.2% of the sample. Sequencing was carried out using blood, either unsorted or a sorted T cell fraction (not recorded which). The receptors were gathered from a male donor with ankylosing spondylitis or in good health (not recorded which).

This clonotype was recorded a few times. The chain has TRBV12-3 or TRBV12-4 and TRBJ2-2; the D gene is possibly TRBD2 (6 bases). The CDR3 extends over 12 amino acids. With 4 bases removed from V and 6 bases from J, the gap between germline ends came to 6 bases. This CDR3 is CASSSGAGELFF. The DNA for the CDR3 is TGTGCCAGCAGTTCGGGAGCCGGGGAGCTGTTTTTT.

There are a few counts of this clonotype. DNA for the CDR3: TGTGCCAGCAGTTACTTGGGGGATACCTACGAGCAGTACTTC. This encodes CASSYLGDTYEQYF. The rearrangement joins TRBV6-5 to TRBJ2-7; D may match TRBD1 or TRBD2 (5 bases each). Per germline, CDR1 MNHEY and CDR2 SVGAGI. This CDR3 has 14 amino acids. The V gene lost 1 base and the J gene lost 2 bases, with 9 bases spanning the gap.

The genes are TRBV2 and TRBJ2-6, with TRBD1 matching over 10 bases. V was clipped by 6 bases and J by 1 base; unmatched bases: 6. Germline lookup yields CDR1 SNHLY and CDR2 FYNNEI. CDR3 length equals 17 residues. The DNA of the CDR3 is TGTGCCAGCAGACCCGGGACAGGGGTATCTGGGGCCAACGTCCTGACTTTC. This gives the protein CASRPGTGVSGANVLTF.

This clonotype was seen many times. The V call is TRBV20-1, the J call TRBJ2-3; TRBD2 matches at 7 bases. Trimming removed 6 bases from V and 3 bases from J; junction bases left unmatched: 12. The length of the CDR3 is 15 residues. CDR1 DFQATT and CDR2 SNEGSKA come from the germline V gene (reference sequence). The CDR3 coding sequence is TGCAGTGCCCATGACCCGGGAGGAGCAACAGATACGCAGTATTTT. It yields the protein CSAHDPGGATDTQYF.

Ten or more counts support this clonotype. CDR3 nucleotide sequence: TGCAGTGCTAGAGATTCAGCAGGGGGGAACTACGAGCAGTACTTC. It yields the protein CSARDSAGGNYEQYF. V and J are TRBV20-1 and TRBJ2-7; possibly TRBD1 for D (7 bases). Per germline, CDR1 DFQATT and CDR2 SNEGSKA (reference sequence). CDR3 size: 15 residues. V lost 0 bases and J 3 bases, leaving 15 bases between the germline ends.

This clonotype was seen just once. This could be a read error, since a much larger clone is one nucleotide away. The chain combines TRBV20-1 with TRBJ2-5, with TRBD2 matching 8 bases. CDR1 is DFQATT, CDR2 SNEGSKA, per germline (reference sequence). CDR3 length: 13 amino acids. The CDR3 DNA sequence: TGCAGTGCTACTAGGACTAGCCAAGAGACCCAGTCCTTC. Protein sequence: CSATRTSQETQSF.

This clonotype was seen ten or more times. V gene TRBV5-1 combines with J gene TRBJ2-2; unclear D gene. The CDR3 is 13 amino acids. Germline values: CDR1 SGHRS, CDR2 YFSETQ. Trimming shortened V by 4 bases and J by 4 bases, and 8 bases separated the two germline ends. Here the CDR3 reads CASSQSATGELFF. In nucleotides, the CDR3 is TGCGCCAGCAGCCAGTCGGCCACCGGGGAGCTGTTTTTT.

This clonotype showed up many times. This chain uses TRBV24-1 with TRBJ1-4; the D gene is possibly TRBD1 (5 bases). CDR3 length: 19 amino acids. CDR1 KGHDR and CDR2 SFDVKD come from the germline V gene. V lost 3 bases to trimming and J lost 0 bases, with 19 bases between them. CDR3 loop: CATSDATPGPGPTNEKLFF. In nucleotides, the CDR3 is TGTGCCACCAGTGATGCAACACCGGGACCCGGGCCAACTAATGAAAAACTGTTTTTT.

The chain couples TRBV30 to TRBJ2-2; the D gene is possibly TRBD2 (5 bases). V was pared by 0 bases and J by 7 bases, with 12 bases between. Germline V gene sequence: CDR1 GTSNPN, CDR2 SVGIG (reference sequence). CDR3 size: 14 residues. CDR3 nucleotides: TGTGCCTGGAGTGTCCCAGAAGGGAGCGGGGAGCTGTTTTTT. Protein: CAWSVPEGSGELFF.

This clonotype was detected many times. Written as DNA, the CDR3 is TGTGCCAGCAGTATTCTACAGGGTCAGCCCCAGCATTTT. It codes for CASSILQGQPQHF. The V gene is TRBV6-6, the J gene TRBJ1-5, with D possibly being TRBD1 (6 bases). V was shortened by 5 bases and J by 6 bases, with 11 bases between the two germline ends. The germline V gene encodes CDR1 MNHNY and CDR2 SVGAGI (reference sequence). The CDR3 sequence is 13 residues long.

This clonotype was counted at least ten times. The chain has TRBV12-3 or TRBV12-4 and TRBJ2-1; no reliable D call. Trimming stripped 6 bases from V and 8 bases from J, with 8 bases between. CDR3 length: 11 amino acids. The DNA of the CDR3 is TGTGCCAGCAGATTCGCGGATGAGCAGTTCTTC. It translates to CASRFADEQFF.

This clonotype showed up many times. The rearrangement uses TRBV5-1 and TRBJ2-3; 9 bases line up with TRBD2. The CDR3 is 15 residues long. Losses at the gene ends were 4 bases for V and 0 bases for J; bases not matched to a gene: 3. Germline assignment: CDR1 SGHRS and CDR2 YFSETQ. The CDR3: CASSPSGESTDTQYF. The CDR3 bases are TGCGCCAGCAGCCCTAGCGGGGAGAGCACAGATACGCAGTATTTT.

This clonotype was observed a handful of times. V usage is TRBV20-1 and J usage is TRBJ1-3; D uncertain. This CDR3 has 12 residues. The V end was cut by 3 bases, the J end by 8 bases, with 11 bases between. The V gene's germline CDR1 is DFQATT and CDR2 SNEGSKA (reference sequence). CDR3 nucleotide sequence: TGCAGTGCTAGTGACGGGCCGGACACCATATATTTT. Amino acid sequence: CSASDGPDTIYF.

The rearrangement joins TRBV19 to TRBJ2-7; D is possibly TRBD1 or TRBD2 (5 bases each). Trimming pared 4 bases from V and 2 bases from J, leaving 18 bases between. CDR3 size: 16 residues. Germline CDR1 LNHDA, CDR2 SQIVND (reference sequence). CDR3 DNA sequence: TGTGCCAGTAGTAACACAGGCGGGTCCTCTACCTACGAGCAGTACTTC. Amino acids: CASSNTGGSSTYEQYF.

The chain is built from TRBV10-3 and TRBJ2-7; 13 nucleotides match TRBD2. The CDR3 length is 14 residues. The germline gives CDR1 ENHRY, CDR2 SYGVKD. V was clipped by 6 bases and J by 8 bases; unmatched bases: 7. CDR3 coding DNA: TGTGCCATCAGCTCCGGGACTAGCGGGAATCAGCAGTACTTC. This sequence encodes CAISSGTSGNQQYF.

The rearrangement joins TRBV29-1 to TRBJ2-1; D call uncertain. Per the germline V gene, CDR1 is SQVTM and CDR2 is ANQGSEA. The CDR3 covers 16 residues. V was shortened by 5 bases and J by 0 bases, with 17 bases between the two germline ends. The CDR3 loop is CSVLAITKSSYNEQFF. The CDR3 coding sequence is TGCAGCGTTCTCGCGATAACCAAAAGCTCCTACAATGAGCAGTTCTTC.

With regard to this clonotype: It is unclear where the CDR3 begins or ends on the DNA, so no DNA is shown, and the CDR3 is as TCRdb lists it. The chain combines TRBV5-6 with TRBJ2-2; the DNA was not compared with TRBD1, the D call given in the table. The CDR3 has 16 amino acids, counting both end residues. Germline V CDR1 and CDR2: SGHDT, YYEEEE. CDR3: CASSLSTGGGTGSCFF.

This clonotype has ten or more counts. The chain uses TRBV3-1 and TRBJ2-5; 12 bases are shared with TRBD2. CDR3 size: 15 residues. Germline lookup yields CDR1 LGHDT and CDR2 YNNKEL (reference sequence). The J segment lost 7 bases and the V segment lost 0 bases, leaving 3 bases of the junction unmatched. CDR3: CASSQDKLAGGTQYF. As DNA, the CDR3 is TGTGCCAGCAGCCAAGATAAACTAGCGGGAGGGACCCAGTACTTC.

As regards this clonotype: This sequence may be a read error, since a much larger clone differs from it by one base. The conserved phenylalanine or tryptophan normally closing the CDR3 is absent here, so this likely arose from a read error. CDR3 sequence (DNA): TGCAGTGCTACGTACAATGAGCAGTTCTCC. Amino acids: CSATYNEQFS. The chain joins TRBV20-1 to TRBJ2-1, with unresolved D. V was clipped by 4 bases and J by 4 bases, with 2 bases between them. Germline lookup yields CDR1 DFQATT and CDR2 SNEGSKA (reference sequence). This CDR3 comprises 10 residues.